A single sample gave rise to the 23 T cell receptor beta chains below, sequenced in a study of shared clonotypes between healthy human individuals. Profiling relied on immunoSEQ multiplex PCR, and the TCRdb table lists in-frame clones only, not all of them. The sample shows about 380,000 clones, around 96% of them seen only once. The specimen was memory CD8+ T cells sorted from blood. Specified subset: CD45RO+ cells pooled with CCR7-negative TemRA cells. These receptors originate from a man aged 25-45 years in good health.

The CDR3 is CASSHGPGGRNEQYF. The CDR3, as DNA: TGCGCCAGCAGCCATGGTCCGGGGGGCAGGAACGAGCAGTACTTC. The chain carries TRBV4-1 and TRBJ2-7; tentatively, D is TRBD2 (7 bases). The V end lost 3 bases, the J end lost 5 bases, and 17 bases lay between the germline ends. Germline V gene lookup returns CDR1 MGHRA and CDR2 YSYEKL. This CDR3 has 15 amino acids.

The chain is built from TRBV5-1 and TRBJ1-2; D call uncertain. Between the trimmed V and J ends, which lost 0 bases and 9 bases, there was a span of 9 bases. The CDR3 is 12 residues long. CDR1 and CDR2 (germline): SGHRS, YFSETQ. CDR3 sequence (DNA): TGCGCCAGCAGCTTGGACGGCTTTCGCTACACCTTC. This translates into CASSLDGFRYTF.

The rearrangement uses TRBV7-2 and TRBJ2-5, with D perhaps TRBD2 (5 bases). V gave up 4 bases and J gave up 1 base, with 13 bases separating them. Germline V gene lookup returns CDR1 SGHTA and CDR2 FQGNSA. The CDR3 consists of 15 residues. In nucleotides, the CDR3 is TGTGCCAGCAGCTCCCCGGACTTAGTCCAAGAGACCCAGTACTTC. Translation gives CASSSPDLVQETQYF. The variable domain in full, completed from reference TRBV7-2 and TRBJ2-5, reads GAGVSQSPSNKVTEKGKDVELRCDPISGHTALYWYRQSLGQGLEFLIYFQGNSAPDKSGLPSDRFSAERTGGSVSTLTIQRTQQEDSAVYLCASSSPDLVQETQYFGPGTRLLVL.

The V and J genes are TRBV28 and TRBJ1-3; D is ambiguous. Trimming took 3 bases from V and 2 from J, leaving 11 bases between them. The CDR3 length is 15 residues. Germline CDR1 MDHEN, CDR2 SYDVKM. DNA of the CDR3: TGTGCCAGCAGTTTTGAGGGTGCCCCTGGAAACACCATATATTTT. Encoded protein: CASSFEGAPGNTIYF.

CDR3 residues: CSVTSGNEQFF. CDR3 in DNA: TGCAGCGTTACTAGCGGGAATGAGCAGTTCTTC. The V call is TRBV29-1, the J call TRBJ2-1; 9 bases are shared with TRBD2. The CDR3 extends over 11 amino acids. The ends lost 5 bases at V and 7 bases at J; junction bases unmatched: 0. Germline V gene data show CDR1 as SQVTM and CDR2 as ANQGSEA.

This chain uses TRBV27 with TRBJ1-2; 10 bases are a match to TRBD1. The CDR3 length is 14 residues. V shed 6 bases, J shed 6 bases, and the junction held 7 bases outside the gene matches. CDR1 and CDR2 (germline): MNHEY, SMNVEV (reference sequence). CDR3 loop: CASSDRGPRDGYTF. The DNA for the CDR3 is TGTGCCAGCAGCGACAGGGGGCCTAGAGATGGCTACACCTTC.

The chain uses TRBV14 and TRBJ2-7; 13 bases are a match to TRBD2. The germline V gene encodes CDR1 SGHDN and CDR2 FVKESK. V gave up 5 bases and J gave up 5 bases; unmatched junction bases: 3. This CDR3 contains 14 residues. Written as DNA, the CDR3 is TGTGCCAGCAGCTTACTAGCGGGAGGGGACGAGCAGTACTTC. This encodes CASSLLAGGDEQYF.

The genes are TRBV28 and TRBJ2-7; D unresolved. Looked up from germline, CDR1 is MDHEN and CDR2 is SYDVKM. V was trimmed by 8 bases and J by 7 bases, leaving 15 bases between them. This CDR3 has 12 amino acids. CDR3 nucleotides: TGTGCCAGCTCCAGAGCAATGGGAGAGCAGTACTTC. It yields the protein CASSRAMGEQYF. The variable domain in full, with the rest retrieved from reference TRBV28 and TRBJ2-7, is DVKVTQSSRYLVKRTGEKVFLECVQDMDHENMFWYRQDPGLGLRLIYFSYDVKMKEKGDIPEGYSVSREKKERFSLILESASTNQTSMYLCASSRAMGEQYFGPGTRLTVT.

The chain is built from TRBV28 and TRBJ1-2, with TRBD1 matching 9 bases. After removal of 5 bases from V and 4 bases from J, the junction contained 5 bases not matched to a gene. The length of the CDR3 is 14 residues. Germline CDR1 is MDHEN and CDR2 is SYDVKM. The CDR3: CASSTGGAPYGYTF. DNA of the CDR3: TGTGCCAGCAGTACAGGGGGCGCTCCCTATGGCTACACCTTC.

V and J are TRBV2 and TRBJ2-1, with D possibly matching TRBD2 (5 bases). In germline, CDR1 is SNHLY, CDR2 FYNNEI. Trimming cost V 7 bases and J 7 bases, with 14 bases left between them. The CDR3 is made up of 13 amino acids. CDR3 bases: TGTGCCAGCATTAAGCGGAACAAGAATGAGCAGTTCTTC. This sequence encodes CASIKRNKNEQFF.

The V gene is TRBV10-3, the J gene TRBJ1-2; the D gene is possibly TRBD1 (6 bases). Germline CDR1 and CDR2: ENHRY and SYGVKD. The CDR3 loop spans 14 amino acids. With 4 bases removed from V and 7 bases from J, the gap between germline ends came to 16 bases. CDR3 nucleotides: TGTGCCATCAGTGGGAGGCGACAGGAGAGTGGCTACACCTTC. Translation gives CAISGRRQESGYTF.

The rearrangement links TRBV5-1 to TRBJ2-3, with D perhaps matching TRBD1 or TRBD2 (5 bases each). CDR3 length equals 15 residues. Trimming pared 1 base from V and 2 bases from J, leaving 11 bases between. Germline V gives CDR1 SGHRS, CDR2 YFSETQ. CDR3 sequence reads: CASSLMNGATDTQYF. The CDR3 nucleotides read TGCGCCAGCAGCTTGATGAACGGGGCCACAGATACGCAGTATTTT.

This sequence joins TRBV29-1 and TRBJ2-7, with TRBD2 as a possible D gene (6 bases). The germline gives CDR1 SQVTM, CDR2 ANQGSEA. This CDR3 has 12 residues. V lost 7 bases to trimming and J lost 3 bases, with 13 bases between them. The CDR3 reads CSGMTSHYEQYF. The CDR3 DNA is TGCAGCGGTATGACTAGTCACTACGAGCAGTACTTC.

The V and J genes are TRBV29-1 and TRBJ1-5, with a weak D call TRBD1 (5 bases). CDR1 and CDR2 from the germline V gene are SQVTM and ANQGSEA. Trimming left V 5 bases short and J 3 bases short, with 11 bases between. The CDR3 loop spans 13 amino acids. The CDR3 is CSVSWGDNQPQHF. DNA of the CDR3: TGCAGCGTTTCATGGGGGGACAATCAGCCCCAGCATTTT.

This sequence joins TRBV9 and TRBJ2-2; 8 bases line up with TRBD1. The germline V gene has CDR1 SGDLS and CDR2 YYNGEE. This CDR3 has 18 amino acids. V shed 0 bases and J 3 bases; nucleotides not matched to a gene: 10. The CDR3 spells CASSVAPFGTGYTGELFF. CDR3 nucleotides: TGTGCCAGCAGCGTAGCTCCCTTCGGGACAGGCTACACCGGGGAGCTGTTTTTT.

The chain recombines TRBV28 with TRBJ1-1; D is unclear. The CDR3 runs 11 residues. CDR1 and CDR2 (germline): MDHEN, SYDVKM. Trimming removed 4 bases from V and 4 bases from J, with 4 bases in between. CDR3: CASSWGTEAFF. Written as DNA, the CDR3 is TGTGCCAGCAGTTGGGGCACTGAAGCTTTCTTT.

V and J are TRBV6-1 and TRBJ2-1, with TRBD2 as a possible D gene (7 bases). This CDR3 has 15 residues. With 2 bases removed from V and 3 bases from J, the gap between germline ends came to 11 bases. CDR1 and CDR2 (germline): MNHNS, SASEGT. CDR3 nucleotide sequence: TGTGCCAGCAGTGAAAACAGGGAGGGCTACAATGAGCAGTTCTTC. Translation gives CASSENREGYNEQFF.

CDR3 in amino acids: CSVLQGSNTGELFF. The CDR3 nucleotides read TGCAGCGTCCTACAGGGTTCGAACACCGGGGAGCTGTTTTTT. The chain uses TRBV29-1 and TRBJ2-2; D may be TRBD1 (6 bases). In germline, CDR1 is SQVTM, CDR2 ANQGSEA. CDR3 length: 14 amino acids. The V and J ends lost 6 bases and 0 bases respectively, with 11 bases between them.

J is TRBJ2-7 and V is TRBV4-2, with 8 bases matching TRBD2. The CDR3 is 16 residues long. CDR1 and CDR2 from the germline V gene are LGHNA and YNFKEQ. V was clipped by 1 base and J by 3 bases; unmatched bases: 8. DNA for the CDR3: TGTGCCAGCAGCCAAGTGGTAGCGGGGACTAACTACGAGCAGTACTTC. Encoded protein: CASSQVVAGTNYEQYF.

The J gene is TRBJ2-3, the V gene TRBV5-1, with TRBD1 matching over 8 bases. The CDR3 sequence is 15 residues long. Germline V gives CDR1 SGHRS, CDR2 YFSETQ. V shed 4 bases and J 0 bases; nucleotides not matched to a gene: 4. The CDR3 region is CASSIDRGSTDTQYF. The CDR3 DNA reads as TGCGCCAGCAGCATAGACAGGGGAAGCACAGATACGCAGTATTTT.

This clone appeared a single time. This chain uses TRBV4-2 with TRBJ2-1; 16 bases fit TRBD2. With 1 base clipped from V and 10 bases from J, the junction kept 7 bases outside the gene matches. CDR3 size: 17 residues. Germline V gene lookup returns CDR1 LGHNA and CDR2 YNFKEQ. CDR3 residues: CASSQAHPGLAGGEQFF. The CDR3 DNA follows: TGTGCCAGCAGCCAAGCCCACCCGGGACTAGCGGGAGGGGAGCAGTTCTTC.

The chain is built from TRBV9 and TRBJ2-7, with 12 bases fitting TRBD1. Germline CDR1 SGDLS, CDR2 YYNGEE. V lost 2 bases to trimming and J lost 3 bases; unmatched junction nucleotides: 6. The CDR3 is 16 amino acids. CDR3 coding DNA: TGTGCCAGCAGCGTTGGGACAGGGGGCAAGGGCTACGAGCAGTACTTC. Amino acids: CASSVGTGGKGYEQYF.

The genes are TRBV5-6 and TRBJ2-5; D is unresolved. The CDR3 contains 13 residues. The germline gives CDR1 SGHDT, CDR2 YYEEEE. Trimming removed 0 bases from V and 1 base from J, with 4 bases in between. The CDR3 DNA reads TGTGCCAGCAGCTTGGGGTCCCAAGAGACCCAGTACTTC. Translation: CASSLGSQETQYF.